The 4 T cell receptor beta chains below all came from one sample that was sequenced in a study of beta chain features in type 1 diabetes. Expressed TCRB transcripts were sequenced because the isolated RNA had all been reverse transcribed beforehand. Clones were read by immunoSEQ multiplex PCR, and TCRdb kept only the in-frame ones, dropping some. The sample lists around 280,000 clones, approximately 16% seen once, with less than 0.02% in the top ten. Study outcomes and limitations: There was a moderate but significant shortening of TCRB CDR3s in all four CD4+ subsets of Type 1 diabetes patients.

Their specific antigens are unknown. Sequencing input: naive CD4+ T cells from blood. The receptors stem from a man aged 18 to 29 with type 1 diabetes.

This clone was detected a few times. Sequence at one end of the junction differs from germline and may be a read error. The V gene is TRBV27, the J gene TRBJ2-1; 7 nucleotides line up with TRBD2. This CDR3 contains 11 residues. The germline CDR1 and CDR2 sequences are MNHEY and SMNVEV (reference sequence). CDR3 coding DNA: TGTGCCAGCAGTCGGGGGGACCGATTGGTCTTC. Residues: CASSRGDRLVF.

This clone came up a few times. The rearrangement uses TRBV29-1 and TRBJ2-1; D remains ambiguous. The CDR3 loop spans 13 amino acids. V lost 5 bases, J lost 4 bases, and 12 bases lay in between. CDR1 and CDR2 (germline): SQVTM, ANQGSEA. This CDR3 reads CSVFPDLYNEQFF. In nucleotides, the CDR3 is TGCAGCGTTTTCCCCGACTTGTACAATGAGCAGTTCTTC.

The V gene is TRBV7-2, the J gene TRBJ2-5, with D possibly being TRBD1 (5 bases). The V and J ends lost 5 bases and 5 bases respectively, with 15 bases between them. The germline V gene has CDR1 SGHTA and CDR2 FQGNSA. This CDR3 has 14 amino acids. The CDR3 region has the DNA TGTGCCAGCAGCATGCCCAGACAGTTGGAGACCCAGTACTTC. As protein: CASSMPRQLETQYF.

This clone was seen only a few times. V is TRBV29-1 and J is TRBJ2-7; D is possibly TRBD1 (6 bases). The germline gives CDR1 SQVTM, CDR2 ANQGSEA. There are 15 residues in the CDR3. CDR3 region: CSIQTAGVGSYEQYF. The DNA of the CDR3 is TGCAGTATCCAGACAGCAGGGGTCGGCTCCTACGAGCAGTACTTC.